A single sample gave rise to the 3 T cell receptor beta chains below, sequenced in a study of T cell responses to AZD1222 COVID-19 vaccine. Clones were read by immunoSEQ multiplex PCR, and TCRdb kept only the in-frame ones, dropping some. The profile shows 120,000 to 150,000 clones, more than 70% of them singletons. The sequenced sample was peripheral blood, obtained on day 0 of AZD1222 vaccination. The receptors stem from an adult in good health.

V usage is TRBV6-2 or TRBV6-3 and J usage is TRBJ1-5, with D perhaps matching TRBD1 (5 bases). The germline V gene has CDR1 MNHEY and CDR2 SVGEGT. The CDR3 length is 17 residues. V was trimmed by 0 bases and J by 7 bases, leaving 19 bases between them. CDR3 sequence reads: CASSYSHRQGSYQPQHF. The CDR3 coding sequence is TGTGCCAGCAGTTACTCTCACCGCCAGGGTTCCTACCAGCCCCAGCATTTT.

Only one count was recorded for this clone. The gene calls are TRBV25-1 and TRBJ2-1; 14 bases align to TRBD2. Looked up from germline, CDR1 is MGHDK and CDR2 is SYGVNS. The CDR3 spans 16 residues. V was clipped by 6 bases and J by 8 bases; unmatched bases: 9. CDR3 in DNA: TGTGCCAGCAGCGTAAGGACTAGCGGGAGGAAGGATGAGCAGTTCTTC. It codes for CASSVRTSGRKDEQFF.

This chain links TRBV5-1 with TRBJ1-2; D not resolved. Trimming shortened V by 0 bases and J by 5 bases, and 14 bases separated the two germline ends. Germline V gene sequence: CDR1 SGHRS, CDR2 YFSETQ. The CDR3 spans 15 residues. The DNA of the CDR3 is TGCGCCAGCAGCTTGGGGTGGCTTCAGCCGTATGGCTACACCTTC. It encodes CASSLGWLQPYGYTF.